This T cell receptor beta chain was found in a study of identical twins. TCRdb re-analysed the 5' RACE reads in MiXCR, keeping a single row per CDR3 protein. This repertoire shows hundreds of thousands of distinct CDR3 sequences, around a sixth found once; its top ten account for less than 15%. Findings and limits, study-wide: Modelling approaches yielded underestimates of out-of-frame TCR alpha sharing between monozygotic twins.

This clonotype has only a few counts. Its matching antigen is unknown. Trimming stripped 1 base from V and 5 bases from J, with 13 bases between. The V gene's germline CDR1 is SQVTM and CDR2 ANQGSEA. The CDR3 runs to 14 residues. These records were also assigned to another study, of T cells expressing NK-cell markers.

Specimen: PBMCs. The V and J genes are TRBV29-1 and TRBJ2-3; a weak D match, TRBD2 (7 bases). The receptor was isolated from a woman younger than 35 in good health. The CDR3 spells CSVEAGGRGDTQYF. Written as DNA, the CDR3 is TGCAGCGTTGAAGCGGGGGGCCGGGGAGATACGCAGTATTTT.